This paragraph reports one TCR beta chain. The target antigen is unknown. This record belongs to a study of T cell responses to AZD1222 COVID-19 vaccine. Study observations and caveats: Epitopes outside B.1.351 and B.1.1.7 mutated regions reportedly drew nearly half of spike TCRs. The breadth and depth of Spike-specific TCRs increased once two AZD1222 doses had been given.

CDR1 and CDR2 from the germline V gene are SGHRS and YFSETQ. This CDR3 region has 15 residues. J was trimmed by 1 base and V by 2 bases; bases with no gene match: 5. Profiled with immunoSEQ multiplex PCR; TCRdb holds only in-frame clones, not every one. Of around 120,000 clones in the sample, around 93% are singletons; the top ten hold 13% to 15%. This receptor was obtained from an adult in good health. This specimen was peripheral blood, taken on day 0 of AZD1222 vaccination. V usage is TRBV5-1 and J usage is TRBJ1-1, with 7 bases fitting TRBD1. CDR3 loop: CASSFDRVGNTEAFF. In DNA form, the CDR3 reads TGCGCCAGCAGCTTCGACAGGGTGGGGAACACTGAAGCTTTCTTT.